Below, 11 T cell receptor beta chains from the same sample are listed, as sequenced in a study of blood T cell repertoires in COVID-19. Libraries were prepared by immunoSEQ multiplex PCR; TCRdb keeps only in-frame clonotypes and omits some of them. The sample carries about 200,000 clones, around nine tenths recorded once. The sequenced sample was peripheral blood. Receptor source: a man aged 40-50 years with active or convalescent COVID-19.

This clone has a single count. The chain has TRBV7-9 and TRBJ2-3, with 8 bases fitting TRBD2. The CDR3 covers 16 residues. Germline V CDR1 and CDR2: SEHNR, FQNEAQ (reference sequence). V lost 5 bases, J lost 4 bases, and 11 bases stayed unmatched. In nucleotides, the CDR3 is TGTGCCAGCAGCCCAGGACGAGCGGGGGCAGCAGATACGCAGTATTTT. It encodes CASSPGRAGAADTQYF.

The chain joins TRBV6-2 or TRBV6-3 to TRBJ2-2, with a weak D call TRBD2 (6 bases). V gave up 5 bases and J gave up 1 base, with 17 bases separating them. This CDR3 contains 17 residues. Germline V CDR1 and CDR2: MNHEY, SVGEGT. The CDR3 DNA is TGTGCCAGCAGTGGGGCCCTTGGGACTTTGAACACCGGGGAGCTGTTTTTT. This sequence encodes CASSGALGTLNTGELFF.

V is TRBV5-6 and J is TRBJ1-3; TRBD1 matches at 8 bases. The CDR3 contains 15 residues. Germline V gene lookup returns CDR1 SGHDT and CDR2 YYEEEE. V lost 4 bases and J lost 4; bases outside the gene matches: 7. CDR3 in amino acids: CASSPQDREGNTIYF. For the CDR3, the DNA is TGTGCCAGCAGCCCACAGGACAGGGAAGGAAACACCATATATTTT.

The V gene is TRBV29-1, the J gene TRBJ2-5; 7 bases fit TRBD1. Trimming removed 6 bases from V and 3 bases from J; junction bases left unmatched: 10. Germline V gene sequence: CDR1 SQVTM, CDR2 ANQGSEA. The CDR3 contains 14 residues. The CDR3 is CSVLRDSPKETQYF. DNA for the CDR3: TGCAGCGTCCTCCGGGACAGCCCTAAAGAGACCCAGTACTTC.

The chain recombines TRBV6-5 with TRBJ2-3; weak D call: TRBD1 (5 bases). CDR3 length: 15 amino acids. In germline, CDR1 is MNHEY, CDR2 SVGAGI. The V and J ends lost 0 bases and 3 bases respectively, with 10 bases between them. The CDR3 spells CASSYSRASTDTQYF. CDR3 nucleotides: TGTGCCAGCAGTTACTCCAGGGCAAGTACAGATACGCAGTATTTT.

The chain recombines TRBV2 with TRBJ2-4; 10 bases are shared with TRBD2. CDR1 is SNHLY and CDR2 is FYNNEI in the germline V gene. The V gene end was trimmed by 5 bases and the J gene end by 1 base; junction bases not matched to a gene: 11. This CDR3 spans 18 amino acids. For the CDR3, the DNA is TGTGCCAGCAGTTCTGGCCAGCGGGAGGGGCTGGCCAAAAACATTCAGTACTTC. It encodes CASSSGQREGLAKNIQYF.

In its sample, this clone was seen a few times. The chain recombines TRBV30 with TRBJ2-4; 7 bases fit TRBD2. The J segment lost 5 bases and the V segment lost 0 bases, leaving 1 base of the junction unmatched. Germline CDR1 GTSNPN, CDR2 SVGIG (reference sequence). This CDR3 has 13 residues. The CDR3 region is CAWSVRGENIQYF. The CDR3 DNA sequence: TGTGCCTGGAGTGTACGGGGGGAAAACATTCAGTACTTC.

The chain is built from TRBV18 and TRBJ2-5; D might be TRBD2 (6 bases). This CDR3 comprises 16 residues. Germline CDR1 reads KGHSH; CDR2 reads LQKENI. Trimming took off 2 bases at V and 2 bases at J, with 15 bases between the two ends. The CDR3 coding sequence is TGTGCCAGCTCACCAGGCGGTAGCGGAGCTCAAGAGACCCAGTACTTC. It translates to CASSPGGSGAQETQYF.

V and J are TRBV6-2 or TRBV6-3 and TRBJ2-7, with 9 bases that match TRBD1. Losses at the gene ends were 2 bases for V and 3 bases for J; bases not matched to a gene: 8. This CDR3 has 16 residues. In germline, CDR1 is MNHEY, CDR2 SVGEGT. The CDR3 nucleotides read TGTGCCAGCAGTTACCCGAGTGGACAGGGGTTCTACGAGCAGTACTTC. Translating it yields CASSYPSGQGFYEQYF.

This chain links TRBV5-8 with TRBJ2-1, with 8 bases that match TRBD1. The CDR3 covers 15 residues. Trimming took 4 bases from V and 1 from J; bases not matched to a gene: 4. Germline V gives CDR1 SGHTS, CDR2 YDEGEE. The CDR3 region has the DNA TGTGCCAGCAGCCTGGGGGACAGGTCCTACAATGAGCAGTTCTTC. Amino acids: CASSLGDRSYNEQFF.

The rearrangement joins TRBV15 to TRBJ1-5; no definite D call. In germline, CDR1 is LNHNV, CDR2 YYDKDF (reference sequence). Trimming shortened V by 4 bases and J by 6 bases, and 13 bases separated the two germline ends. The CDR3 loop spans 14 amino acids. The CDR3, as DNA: TGTGCCACCAGCACAACACTAGGGAGTCAGCCCCAGCATTTT. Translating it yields CATSTTLGSQPQHF.